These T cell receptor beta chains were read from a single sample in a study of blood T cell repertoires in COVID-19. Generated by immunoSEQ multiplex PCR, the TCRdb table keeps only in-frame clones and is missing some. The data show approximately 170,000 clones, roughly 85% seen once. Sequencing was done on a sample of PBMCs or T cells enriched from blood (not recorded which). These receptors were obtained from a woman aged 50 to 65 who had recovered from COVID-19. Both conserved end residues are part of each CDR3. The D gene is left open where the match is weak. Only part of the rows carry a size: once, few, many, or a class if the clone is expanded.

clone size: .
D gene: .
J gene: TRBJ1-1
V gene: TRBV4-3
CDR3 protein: CASSQDGGEGREAFF
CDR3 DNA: TGCGCCAGCAGCCAAGATGGGGGCGAGGGCCGTGAAGCTTTCTTT

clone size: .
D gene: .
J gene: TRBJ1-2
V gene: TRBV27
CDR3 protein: CASTSSGSNYGYTF
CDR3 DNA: TGTGCCAGCACCTCTAGTGGGTCTAACTATGGCTACACCTTC

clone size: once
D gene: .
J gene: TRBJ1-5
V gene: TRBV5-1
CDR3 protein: CASSLAPQGSQPQHF
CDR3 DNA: TGCGCCAGCAGCTTAGCCCCACAGGGCAGTCAGCCCCAGCATTTT

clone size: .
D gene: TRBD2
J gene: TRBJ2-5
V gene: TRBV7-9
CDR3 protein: CASSRNPRGVQETQYF
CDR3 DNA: TGTGCCAGCAGCCGCAATCCCCGGGGGGTCCAAGAGACCCAGTACTTC

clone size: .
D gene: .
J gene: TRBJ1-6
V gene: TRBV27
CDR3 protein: CASTSEIRAPLHF
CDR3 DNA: TGTGCCAGCACCTCTGAGATCAGGGCACCCCTCCACTTT

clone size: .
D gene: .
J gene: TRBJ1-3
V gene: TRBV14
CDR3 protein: CASSPSPLGRRPGNTIYF
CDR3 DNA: TGTGCCAGCAGCCCTAGCCCTCTTGGACGCCGTCCTGGAAACACCATATATTTT

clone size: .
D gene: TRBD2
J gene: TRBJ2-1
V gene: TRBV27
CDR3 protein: CASSASGIYNEQFF
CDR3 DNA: TGTGCCAGCAGTGCTAGCGGCATCTACAATGAGCAGTTCTTC

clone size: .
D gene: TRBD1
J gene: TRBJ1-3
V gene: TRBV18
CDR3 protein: CASTSWTGIGNTIYF
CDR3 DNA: TGTGCCAGCACATCCTGGACAGGGATCGGAAACACCATATATTTT

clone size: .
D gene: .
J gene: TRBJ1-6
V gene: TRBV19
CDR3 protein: CASSIPRRGHVNSPLHF
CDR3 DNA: TGTGCCAGTAGTATCCCCCGAAGGGGACACGTCAATTCACCCCTCCACTTT

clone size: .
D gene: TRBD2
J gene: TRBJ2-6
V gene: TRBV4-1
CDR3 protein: CASSPRAGGLGGANVLTF
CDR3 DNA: TGCGCCAGCAGCCCCAGAGCGGGAGGGCTAGGTGGGGCCAACGTCCTGACTTTC

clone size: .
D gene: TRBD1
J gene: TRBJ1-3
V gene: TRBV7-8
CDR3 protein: CASRQGASGNTIYF
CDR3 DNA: TGTGCCAGTAGACAGGGGGCTTCTGGAAACACCATATATTTT

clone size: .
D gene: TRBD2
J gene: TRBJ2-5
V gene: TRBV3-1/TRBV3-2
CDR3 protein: CASSQAGGPETQYF
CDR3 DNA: TGTGCCAGCAGCCAGGCGGGAGGGCCAGAGACCCAGTACTTC

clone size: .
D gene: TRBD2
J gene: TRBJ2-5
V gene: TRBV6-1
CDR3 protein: CASSVYLAGGPKETQYF
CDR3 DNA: TGTGCCAGCAGTGTCTATCTAGCGGGGGGCCCTAAAGAGACCCAGTACTTC

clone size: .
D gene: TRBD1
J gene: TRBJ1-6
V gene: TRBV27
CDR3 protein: CASGRGQADYNSPLHF
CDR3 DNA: TGTGCCAGCGGTCGAGGACAGGCTGACTATAATTCACCCCTCCACTTT

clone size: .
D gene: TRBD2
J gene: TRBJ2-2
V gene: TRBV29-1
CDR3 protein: CSVVRTRPGELFF
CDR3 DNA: TGCAGCGTTGTAAGGACTAGACCCGGGGAGCTGTTTTTT

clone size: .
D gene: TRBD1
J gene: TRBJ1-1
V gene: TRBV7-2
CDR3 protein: CASSLTGGTEAFF
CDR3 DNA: TGTGCCAGCAGCCTTACAGGGGGTACTGAAGCTTTCTTT

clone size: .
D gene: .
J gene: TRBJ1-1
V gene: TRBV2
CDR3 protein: CASIAPGVNTEAFF
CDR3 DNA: TGTGCCAGCATAGCCCCAGGGGTGAACACTGAAGCTTTCTTT

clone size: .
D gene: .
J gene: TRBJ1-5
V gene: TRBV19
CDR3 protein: CASSIGDYSNQPQHF
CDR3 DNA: TGTGCCAGTAGTATAGGGGACTATAGCAATCAGCCCCAGCATTTT

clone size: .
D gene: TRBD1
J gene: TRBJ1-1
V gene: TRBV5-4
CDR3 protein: CASSSPQGAGGEAFF
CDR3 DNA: TGTGCCAGCAGCTCGCCCCAGGGGGCCGGAGGTGAAGCTTTCTTT

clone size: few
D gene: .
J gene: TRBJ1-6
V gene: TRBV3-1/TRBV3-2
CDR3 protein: CASSQDWESSPLHF
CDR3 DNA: TGTGCCAGCAGCCAAGACTGGGAGTCTTCACCCCTCCACTTT

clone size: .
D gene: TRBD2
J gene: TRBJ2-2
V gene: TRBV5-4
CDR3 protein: CASTRGRMNTGELFF
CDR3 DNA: TGTGCCAGCACCCGCGGGAGGATGAACACCGGGGAGCTGTTTTTT

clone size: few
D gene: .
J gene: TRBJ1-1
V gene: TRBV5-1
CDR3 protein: CASSLGVTGTNTEAFF
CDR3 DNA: TGCGCCAGCAGCTTAGGGGTAACAGGGACGAACACTGAAGCTTTCTTT

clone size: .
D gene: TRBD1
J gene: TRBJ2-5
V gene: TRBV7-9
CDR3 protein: CASSHLTTGEKGKVTQYF
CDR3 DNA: TGTGCCAGCAGCCACCTTACCACAGGGGAGAAAGGGAAAGTGACCCAGTACTTC

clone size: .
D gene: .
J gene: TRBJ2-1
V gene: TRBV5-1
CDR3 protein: CASSTYEGEQFF
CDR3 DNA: TGCGCCAGCAGCACCTACGAGGGTGAGCAGTTCTTC

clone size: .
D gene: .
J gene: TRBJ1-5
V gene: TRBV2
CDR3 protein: CASSDSPSNQPQHF
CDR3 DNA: TGTGCCAGCAGTGACAGTCCTAGCAATCAGCCCCAGCATTTT

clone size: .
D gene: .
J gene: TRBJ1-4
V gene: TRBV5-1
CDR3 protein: CASSPPETNEKLFF
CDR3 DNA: TGCGCCAGCAGCCCCCCGGAGACTAATGAAAAACTGTTTTTT

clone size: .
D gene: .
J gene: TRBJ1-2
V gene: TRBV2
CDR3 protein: CASSQAGGANYGYTF
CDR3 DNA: TGTGCCAGCAGTCAGGCGGGGGGAGCTAACTATGGCTACACCTTC

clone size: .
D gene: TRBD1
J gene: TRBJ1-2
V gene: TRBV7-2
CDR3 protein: CASSLVPPGDRGRNGYTF
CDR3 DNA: TGTGCCAGCAGCTTAGTGCCGCCGGGGGACAGGGGGCGTAATGGCTACACCTTC

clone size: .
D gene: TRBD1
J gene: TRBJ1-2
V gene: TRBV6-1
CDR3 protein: CASREPGQGATRGYTF
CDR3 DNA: TGTGCCAGCAGAGAACCGGGACAGGGGGCAACGAGGGGCTACACCTTC

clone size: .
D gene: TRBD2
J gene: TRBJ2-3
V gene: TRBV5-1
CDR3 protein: CASLGLAGTDTQYF
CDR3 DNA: TGCGCCAGCCTCGGACTAGCGGGAACAGATACGCAGTATTTT

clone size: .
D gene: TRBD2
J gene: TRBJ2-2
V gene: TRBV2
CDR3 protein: CASTPGGRGNTGELFF
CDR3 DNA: TGTGCCAGCACCCCGGGCGGGAGGGGGAACACCGGGGAGCTGTTTTTT

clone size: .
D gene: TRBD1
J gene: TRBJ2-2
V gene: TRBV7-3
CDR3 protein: CASRRQGAQEWGPGELFF
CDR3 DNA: TGTGCCAGCAGGAGGCAGGGGGCCCAGGAGTGGGGGCCCGGGGAGCTGTTTTTT

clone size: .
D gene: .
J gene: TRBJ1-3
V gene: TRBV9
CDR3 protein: CASSPQSGPGNTIYF
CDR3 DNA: TGTGCCAGCAGCCCCCAATCGGGTCCTGGAAACACCATATATTTT

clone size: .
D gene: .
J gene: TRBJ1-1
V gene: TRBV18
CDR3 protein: CASQVSGATTTEAFF
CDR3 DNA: TGTGCCAGCCAGGTATCAGGGGCGACTACTACTGAAGCTTTCTTT

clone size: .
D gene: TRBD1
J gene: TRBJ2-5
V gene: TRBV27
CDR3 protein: CASSPLGQFVETQYF
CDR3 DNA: TGTGCCAGCAGTCCGCTGGGACAGTTCGTTGAGACCCAGTACTTC

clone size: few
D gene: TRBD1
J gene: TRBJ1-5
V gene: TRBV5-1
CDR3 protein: CASSLAGQSNQPQHF
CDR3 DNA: TGCGCCAGCAGCTTGGCGGGACAGAGCAATCAGCCCCAGCATTTT

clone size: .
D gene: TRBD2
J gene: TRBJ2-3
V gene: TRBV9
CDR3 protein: CASSVGTSGSTDTQYF
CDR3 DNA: TGTGCCAGCAGCGTAGGGACTAGCGGGAGCACAGATACGCAGTATTTT

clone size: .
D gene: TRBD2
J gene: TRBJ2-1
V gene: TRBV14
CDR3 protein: CASSRPSGRGREQFF
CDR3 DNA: TGTGCCAGCAGCCGTCCTAGCGGGAGGGGGCGTGAGCAGTTCTTC

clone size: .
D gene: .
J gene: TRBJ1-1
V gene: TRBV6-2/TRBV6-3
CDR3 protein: CASSYSKGRGTYTEAFF
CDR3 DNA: TGTGCCAGCAGTTACTCGAAAGGGCGCGGGACCTACACTGAAGCTTTCTTT

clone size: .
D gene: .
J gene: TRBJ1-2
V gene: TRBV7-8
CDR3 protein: CASSPWAGELGDYGYTF
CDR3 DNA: TGTGCCAGCAGCCCCTGGGCAGGGGAGTTGGGGGACTATGGCTACACCTTC

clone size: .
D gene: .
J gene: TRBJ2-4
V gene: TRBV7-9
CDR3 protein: CASSFSAKNIQYF
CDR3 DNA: TGTGCCAGCAGCTTCTCGGCCAAAAACATTCAGTACTTC

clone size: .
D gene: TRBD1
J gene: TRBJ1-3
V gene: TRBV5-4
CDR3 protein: CASRTTGEGNTIYF
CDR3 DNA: TGTGCCAGCAGGACCACAGGGGAGGGAAACACCATATATTTT

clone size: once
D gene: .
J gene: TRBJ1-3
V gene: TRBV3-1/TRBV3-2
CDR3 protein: CASSLQYAGNTIYF
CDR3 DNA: TGTGCCAGCAGCCTGCAGTACGCTGGAAACACCATATATTTT

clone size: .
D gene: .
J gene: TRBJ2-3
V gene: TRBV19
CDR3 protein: CASATITDTQYF
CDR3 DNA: TGTGCCAGTGCAACAATAACAGATACGCAGTATTTT

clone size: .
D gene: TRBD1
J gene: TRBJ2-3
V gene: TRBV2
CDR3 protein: CASRPRGPVTNTQYF
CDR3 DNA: TGTGCCAGCAGGCCCAGGGGGCCTGTCACAAATACGCAGTATTTT

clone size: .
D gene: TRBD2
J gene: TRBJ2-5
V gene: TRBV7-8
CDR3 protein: CASSLGNEKRGIETQYF
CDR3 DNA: TGTGCCAGCAGCTTAGGCAACGAGAAGCGGGGGATTGAGACCCAGTACTTC

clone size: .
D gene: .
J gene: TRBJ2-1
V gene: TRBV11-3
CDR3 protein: CASSQGSASGYNEQFF
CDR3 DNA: TGTGCCAGCAGCCAGGGATCGGCCTCGGGTTACAATGAGCAGTTCTTC

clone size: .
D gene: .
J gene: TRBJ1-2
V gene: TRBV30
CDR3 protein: CASRQIQHYNYGYTF
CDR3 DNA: TGTGCCTCTCGACAGATTCAACATTATAACTATGGCTACACCTTC

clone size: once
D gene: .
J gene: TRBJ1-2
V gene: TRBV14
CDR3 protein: CASSQVRGYLQGSHGYTF
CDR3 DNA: TGTGCCAGCAGCCAAGTCAGAGGTTACCTACAGGGTAGCCATGGCTACACCTTC

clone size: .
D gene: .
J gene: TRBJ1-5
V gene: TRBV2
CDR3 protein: CASREWGLSNQPQHF
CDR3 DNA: TGTGCCAGCAGGGAGTGGGGGCTTAGCAATCAGCCCCAGCATTTT

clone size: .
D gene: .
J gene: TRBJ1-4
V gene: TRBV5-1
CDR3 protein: CASSLPGGGVATNEKLFF
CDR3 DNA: TGCGCCAGCAGCTTGCCGGGTGGCGGGGTTGCAACTAATGAAAAACTGTTTTTT

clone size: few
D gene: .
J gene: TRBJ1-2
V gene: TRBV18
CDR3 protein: CASSSTDSNNYGYTF
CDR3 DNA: TGTGCCAGCTCATCGACAGACTCCAACAACTATGGCTACACCTTC

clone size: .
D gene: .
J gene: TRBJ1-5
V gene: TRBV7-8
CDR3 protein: CASSFTPDQPQHF
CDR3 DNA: TGTGCCAGCAGCTTTACCCCGGATCAGCCCCAGCATTTT

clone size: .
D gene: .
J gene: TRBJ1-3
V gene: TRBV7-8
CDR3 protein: CASSFPGTTGNTIYF
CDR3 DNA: TGTGCCAGCAGCTTCCCCGGGACAACTGGAAACACCATATATTTT